The entry below describes one T cell receptor (beta chain). Unmatched junction bases numbered 6, after V lost 0 bases and J lost 2 bases. Germline assignment: CDR1 MNHEY and CDR2 SVGAGI. There are 16 residues in the CDR3. Source study methods: Nucleated cell number was recorded as an estimate derived from reference gene primer amplification. Profiled with immunoSEQ multiplex PCR; TCRdb holds only in-frame clones, not every one. From that table come the V and J calls and clone size; the DNA was used to work out D and trimming. The table has 100,000 to 150,000 clones, around four fifths seen once. This record comes from a study of blood T cell repertoires in COVID-19. Overall study: Some COVID-19 samples were acute and others convalescent; all came from the United States, Italy and Spain. Sample material is recorded as cDNA or gDNA derived from T cells, B-cell-depleted T cells, or PBMCs.

Input material: peripheral blood. This chain uses TRBV6-5 with TRBJ2-5; 7 positions agree with TRBD2. This TCR came from a man in his forties with active or convalescent COVID-19. This CDR3 reads CASSYSIGGGQETQYF. The CDR3 DNA follows: TGTGCCAGCAGTTACTCGATTGGGGGGGGGCAAGAGACCCAGTACTTC.